The rows below give T cell receptor beta chains drawn from one sample of a study of post-analysis software for immune sequencing data. MiXCR, applied by TCRdb to the PCR reads, yields one record per CDR3 protein. The sample lists about 800,000 distinct CDR3 sequences; 25% to 30% were seen once. The sample taken for sequencing was blood. These receptor sequences come from a girl aged 5 to 17 with multiple sclerosis. Each CDR3 is given without its conserved first and last residue.

V gene,CDR3 length,J gene,CDR3 protein
TRBV5-1,10,TRBJ2-1,ASSEVRNEQF
TRBV6-5,13,TRBJ2-7,ASSYSVGGPNEQY
TRBV5-1,16,TRBJ2-1,ASSLLRLAGGTYNEQF
TRBV20-1,12,TRBJ2-4,SARGSGRGNIQY
TRBV7-9,13,TRBJ2-3,ASRTGTSGADTQY
TRBV20-1,14,TRBJ2-3,SARDTGQGIPDTQY
TRBV15,13,TRBJ2-5,ATHQTGGPRETQY
TRBV10-1,13,TRBJ2-1,ASSETSGSFKVQF
TRBV2,12,TRBJ1-5,ASNTRSSNQPQH
TRBV20-1,13,TRBJ2-7,SARAASGPSYEQY
TRBV6-2/TRBV6-3,12,TRBJ2-7,ASSYGYNSYEQY